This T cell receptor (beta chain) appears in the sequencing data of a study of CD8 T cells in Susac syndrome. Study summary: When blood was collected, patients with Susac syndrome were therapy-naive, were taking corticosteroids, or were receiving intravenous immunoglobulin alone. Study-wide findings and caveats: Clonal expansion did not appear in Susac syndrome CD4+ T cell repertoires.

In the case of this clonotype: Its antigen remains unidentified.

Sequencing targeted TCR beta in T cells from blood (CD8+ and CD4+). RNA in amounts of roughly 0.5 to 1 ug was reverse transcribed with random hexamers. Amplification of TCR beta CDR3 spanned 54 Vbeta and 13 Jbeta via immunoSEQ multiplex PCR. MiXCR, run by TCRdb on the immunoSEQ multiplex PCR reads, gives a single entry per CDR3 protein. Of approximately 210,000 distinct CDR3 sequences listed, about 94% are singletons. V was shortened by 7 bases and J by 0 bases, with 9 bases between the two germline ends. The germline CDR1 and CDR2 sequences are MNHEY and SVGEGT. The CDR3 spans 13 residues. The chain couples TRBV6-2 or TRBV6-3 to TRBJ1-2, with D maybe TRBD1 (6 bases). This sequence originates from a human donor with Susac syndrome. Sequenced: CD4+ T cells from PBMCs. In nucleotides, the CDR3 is TGTGCCAGCACAGGGGCGACTAACTATGGCTACACCTTC. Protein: CASTGATNYGYTF.